What follows is one TCR beta chain and its context. As yet, its antigen is unknown. These data are taken from a study of T cells in Graves' hyperthyroidism and ophthalmopathy. Study context: Initial diagnosis, before any treatment, was when peripheral blood was collected.

The CDR3 loop spans 15 amino acids. Germline trimming cut 5 bases from V and 4 bases from J; bases unmatched to any gene: 3. Per germline, CDR1 LNHDA and CDR2 SQIVND (reference sequence). Whole-study results and caveats: Most thyroid clonotypes expanded above 0.001 appeared in blood too.

Patients counted as stable if ophthalmopathy did not develop within 18 months. Among the patients, aged 18 to 65, hyperthyroidism was newly diagnosed and had lasted under 2 months. RNA transcripts served as the template for amplifying TCR beta CDR3 regions. A set of HTBI primers served as the primers for a first-round RT-PCR of the TCR CDR3. TCRdb reprocessed the multiplex PCR reads via MiXCR and lists one record per CDR3 protein. The repertoire includes around 300,000 distinct CDR3 sequences, approximately 15% of them detected once, and around 25% sits in the top ten. The rearrangement uses TRBV19 and TRBJ2-2, with 11 bases matching TRBD2. The source of this sequence is a woman in her 30s with Graves' hyperthyroidism. Sequencing was carried out using blood. CDR3 bases: TGTGCCAGTAGTCCGACTAGCGGGATCACCGGGGAGCTGTTTTTT. Amino acids: CASSPTSGITGELFF.